The entry below describes one T cell receptor (beta chain). Its antigen remains unidentified. The data originate from a study of lymphopenia after photon versus proton radiotherapy. General study points: Photon-treated patients lost naive T cells and TCR diversity; proton-treated stayed stable. Post-nadir diversity loss with photons came from oligoclonal expansion, particularly CD8+ Temra cells.

The protocol was immunoSEQ multiplex PCR, while the TCRdb copy is restricted to in-frame clones and leaves out a portion. In the table there are around 53,000 clones, 65% to 85% of which are singletons. CDR3 length equals 16 residues. The germline gives CDR1 MNHEY, CDR2 SMNVEV (reference sequence). Trimming stripped 6 bases from V and 0 bases from J, with 15 bases between. The V call is TRBV27, the J call TRBJ1-5, with D maybe TRBD1 (5 bases). This specimen was peripheral blood, taken from a patient treated with photon-based radiotherapy. The source of this sequence is a man between 45 and 60 years old with gastric cancer. CDR3 DNA: TGTGCCAGCAGGCGGGCAGGGATCTATAGCAATCAGCCCCAGCATTTT. The encoded protein is CASRRAGIYSNQPQHF.